Listed below are T cell receptor beta chains from one sample, sequenced in a study of regulatory T cells in long-lasting Graves disease. TCRdb analysed the multiplex PCR reads with MiXCR anew, one entry per CDR3 protein. The sample holds 400,000 to 500,000 distinct CDR3 sequences, approximately 22% seen once. The sequencing here drew on peripheral blood mononuclear cells (PBMCs), taken when the disease was refractory, from a patient treated with antithyroid drugs. Receptors were obtained from a female donor with Graves disease. Each CDR3 is given with its conserved first and last residue. D genes are given only for firm matches. Size is omitted from some rows. Given values are once, few, many or a class for expanded clones.

D: -; J: TRBJ2-2; V: TRBV28; size: many; DNA: TGTGCCAGCATCCGGGGGGCCACCGGGGAGCTGTTTTTT; CDR3: CASIRGATGELFF
D: -; J: TRBJ2-7; V: TRBV28; size: many; DNA: TGTGCCAGCAGTAACACATACGAGCAGTACTTC; CDR3: CASSNTYEQYF
D: -; J: TRBJ2-2; V: TRBV2; size: many; DNA: TGTGCCAGCAGGAATGGCCTGGCGGCTGGCACCGGGGAGCTGTTTTTT; CDR3: CASRNGLAAGTGELFF
D: -; J: TRBJ2-6; V: TRBV6-1; size: many; DNA: TGTGCCAGCAGAACCCTCAGGGCCAACGTCCTGACTTTC; CDR3: CASRTLRANVLTF
D: -; J: TRBJ2-7; V: TRBV7-3; size: many; DNA: TGTGCCAGCTGCGAGGGGGTTCTGGCGGAGCAGTACTTC; CDR3: CASCEGVLAEQYF
D: -; J: TRBJ1-2; V: TRBV20-1; size: many; DNA: TGCAGTGCTAGACCTTGGACCTACCTTTATGGCTACACCTTC; CDR3: CSARPWTYLYGYTF
D: -; J: TRBJ1-3; V: TRBV20-1; size: -; DNA: TGCAGTGCTAGAGTCGGGGAGTCTGGAAACACCATATATTTT; CDR3: CSARVGESGNTIYF
D: -; J: TRBJ1-4; V: TRBV19; size: -; DNA: TGTGCCAGTAGTCTATGGACTGGTGGAAGTAATGAAAAACTGTTTTTT; CDR3: CASSLWTGGSNEKLFF
D: TRBD2; J: TRBJ2-5; V: TRBV7-8; size: -; DNA: TGTGCCAGCAGCTTCTTAGCGGGAGCGGACGAGACCCAGTACTTC; CDR3: CASSFLAGADETQYF
D: -; J: TRBJ1-1; V: TRBV28; size: many; DNA: TGTGCCAGCAGTTTAAGGACGGAGATTGAAGCTTTCTTT; CDR3: CASSLRTEIEAFF
D: -; J: TRBJ1-4; V: TRBV6-2/TRBV6-3; size: few; DNA: TGTGCCAGCAGCCCTTATAGCGGGAGCCCCTATGAAAAACTGTTTTTT; CDR3: CASSPYSGSPYEKLFF
D: TRBD1; J: TRBJ2-5; V: TRBV6-1; size: -; DNA: TGTGCCAGCAAGGAAGGAAACAGGGGATCGGAAGAGACCCAGTACTTC; CDR3: CASKEGNRGSEETQYF
D: -; J: TRBJ1-2; V: TRBV7-9; size: few; DNA: TGTGCCAGCAGCTTATCGCAGGGCGCGGACTATGGCTACACCTTC; CDR3: CASSLSQGADYGYTF
D: -; J: TRBJ2-3; V: TRBV7-2; size: -; DNA: TGTGCCAGCAGCTTAGCGGCGACCCAGGGGACGCAGTATTTT; CDR3: CASSLAATQGTQYF
D: -; J: TRBJ1-5; V: TRBV20-1; size: many; DNA: TGCAGTGCTAGATCGGCAGCAAGCAATCAGCCCCAGCATTTT; CDR3: CSARSAASNQPQHF
D: -; J: TRBJ1-2; V: TRBV7-2; size: many; DNA: TGTGCCAGCAGCTTATGGGGGGCGGTTGGCTACACCTTC; CDR3: CASSLWGAVGYTF
D: -; J: TRBJ1-5; V: TRBV12-3/TRBV12-4; size: many; DNA: TGTGCCAGCAGTGCCCAGGGGACGTTGGATCAGCCCCAGCATTTT; CDR3: CASSAQGTLDQPQHF
D: TRBD1; J: TRBJ1-5; V: TRBV4-1; size: -; DNA: TGCGCCAGCAGCCAAATTTGGGTTGGACAGGGGAGTCAGCCCCAGCATTTT; CDR3: CASSQIWVGQGSQPQHF
D: -; J: TRBJ2-3; V: TRBV11-3; size: few; DNA: TGTGCCAGCAGCCCAACAGGCGGAGATACGCAGTATTTT; CDR3: CASSPTGGDTQYF
D: TRBD2; J: TRBJ2-4; V: TRBV7-9; size: -; DNA: TGTGCCAGCAGCTCCCCGGAAGCGGGGGTACAAAACATTCAGTACTTC; CDR3: CASSSPEAGVQNIQYF
D: TRBD2; J: TRBJ2-5; V: TRBV11-3; size: many; DNA: TGTGCCAGCAGCTTTCGTGTGACTAGCGGGAGGGAGGCAGAGACCCAGTACTTC; CDR3: CASSFRVTSGREAETQYF
D: -; J: TRBJ2-5; V: TRBV7-9; size: few; DNA: TGTGCCAGCAGCCGTGACGACACCCAGTACTTC; CDR3: CASSRDDTQYF
D: -; J: TRBJ2-7; V: TRBV6-5; size: few; DNA: TGTGCCAGCAGTTACTCGACACAGACCTACGAGCAGTACTTC; CDR3: CASSYSTQTYEQYF
D: -; J: TRBJ1-5; V: TRBV6-5; size: many; DNA: TGTGCCAGCAGTTCGACCCGGAATCAGCCCCAGCATTTT; CDR3: CASSSTRNQPQHF
D: -; J: TRBJ2-2; V: TRBV3-1; size: -; DNA: TGTGCCAGCGAGAACACCGGGGAGCTGTTTTTT; CDR3: CASENTGELFF
D: -; J: TRBJ1-5; V: TRBV20-1; size: few; DNA: TGCAGTGCCACGGAGGGAGGCAACCAGCCCCAGCATTTT; CDR3: CSATEGGNQPQHF
D: -; J: TRBJ1-1; V: TRBV19; size: few; DNA: TGTGCCAGTATTAGGGCAGCTGAAGCTTTCTTT; CDR3: CASIRAAEAFF
D: -; J: TRBJ1-2; V: TRBV5-1; size: few; DNA: TGCGCCAGCAGCTTGTCAGGGAATACTAACTATGGCTACACCTTC; CDR3: CASSLSGNTNYGYTF
D: -; J: TRBJ2-1; V: TRBV28; size: -; DNA: TGTGCCAGCAGTTTATTGCAGAGCTCCTACAATGAGCAGTTCTTC; CDR3: CASSLLQSSYNEQFF
D: -; J: TRBJ2-2; V: TRBV7-9; size: -; DNA: TGTGCCAGCAGCTTAAGTCTGGCCGGGGAGCTGTTTTTT; CDR3: CASSLSLAGELFF
D: TRBD1; J: TRBJ1-4; V: TRBV28; size: many; DNA: TGTGCCAGCAGGTATAGGACAGGTGGACGTGAAAAACTGTTTTTT; CDR3: CASRYRTGGREKLFF
D: -; J: TRBJ2-2; V: TRBV5-5; size: few; DNA: TGTGCCAGCAGCTTGGAGTGGAGGGGGCTCGCCGGGGAGCTGTTTTTT; CDR3: CASSLEWRGLAGELFF
D: -; J: TRBJ1-5; V: TRBV7-2; size: -; DNA: TGTGCCAGCAGCTTAGATCGGGGCTTAAATCAGCCCCAGCATTTT; CDR3: CASSLDRGLNQPQHF
D: TRBD2; J: TRBJ2-7; V: TRBV14; size: many; DNA: TGTGCCAGCAGCCAAGGGCTAGCGGGAGGGTACGAGCAGTACTTC; CDR3: CASSQGLAGGYEQYF
D: -; J: TRBJ1-4; V: TRBV28; size: many; DNA: TGTGCCAGCAGTTGGGGGGTTTCCCCTGAAAAACTGTTTTTT; CDR3: CASSWGVSPEKLFF
D: TRBD1; J: TRBJ1-4; V: TRBV18; size: few; DNA: TGTGCCAGCTCACGACAGGGCCCAACTAATGAAAAACTGTTTTTT; CDR3: CASSRQGPTNEKLFF
D: -; J: TRBJ1-6; V: TRBV30; size: -; DNA: TGTGCCTGGAGTCACTCCGGGGGGAAAAATTCACCCCTCCACTTT; CDR3: CAWSHSGGKNSPLHF
D: -; J: TRBJ2-7; V: TRBV20-1; size: few; DNA: TGCAGTGCCGTACCCATAACCTTCTACGAGCAGTACTTC; CDR3: CSAVPITFYEQYF
D: -; J: TRBJ1-5; V: TRBV2; size: -; DNA: TGTGCCAGCAGTGTCTTGTGGGTCCAACAGTCCCAGCATTTT; CDR3: CASSVLWVQQSQHF
D: -; J: TRBJ2-7; V: TRBV28; size: many; DNA: TGTGCCAGCAGTTTATTAGGCAGGGCGAAGTCCTACGAGCAGTACTTC; CDR3: CASSLLGRAKSYEQYF
D: TRBD2; J: TRBJ2-3; V: TRBV9; size: few; DNA: TGTGCCAGCAGCGTGGGACTAGAAGTCACAGATACGCAGTATTTT; CDR3: CASSVGLEVTDTQYF
D: -; J: TRBJ1-1; V: TRBV10-3; size: -; DNA: TGTGCCGTCAGTGAGCTCGGGCAGGGGAACACTGAAGCTTTCTTT; CDR3: CAVSELGQGNTEAFF
D: -; J: TRBJ2-7; V: TRBV6-2/TRBV6-3; size: -; DNA: TGTGCCAGCAGTGAAAGTGGACACGCATACTACGAGCAGTACTTC; CDR3: CASSESGHAYYEQYF
D: TRBD1; J: TRBJ1-2; V: TRBV6-1; size: -; DNA: TGTGCCAGCGCCGAACCGGGACAGCACTATGGCTACACCTTC; CDR3: CASAEPGQHYGYTF
D: TRBD1; J: TRBJ2-7; V: TRBV6-1; size: few; DNA: TGTGCCAGCAGAGGGTTACAGGGGGTCAACGAGCAGTACTTC; CDR3: CASRGLQGVNEQYF
D: -; J: TRBJ1-2; V: TRBV10-3; size: many; DNA: TGTGCCATCAGTGAGTCTGCCAGGAGGTCATATGGCTACACCTTC; CDR3: CAISESARRSYGYTF
D: -; J: TRBJ2-5; V: TRBV5-1; size: -; DNA: TGCGCCAGCAGCTTCCGCCCCCAAGAGACCCAGTACTTC; CDR3: CASSFRPQETQYF
D: TRBD2; J: TRBJ2-1; V: TRBV20-1; size: -; DNA: TGCAGTGCTAGAGAATTCCAGGGAGGGCCCAACGGGAATGAGCAGTTCTTC; CDR3: CSAREFQGGPNGNEQFF
D: TRBD2; J: TRBJ2-3; V: TRBV19; size: -; DNA: TGTGCCAGTCAGACTAGCGGGGGGTCAGATACGCAGTATTTT; CDR3: CASQTSGGSDTQYF
D: -; J: TRBJ1-6; V: TRBV20-1; size: many; DNA: TGCAGTGCTAATCCCGGGGGATCTTCGTCCCTCCACTTT; CDR3: CSANPGGSSSLHF
D: -; J: TRBJ2-7; V: TRBV6-1; size: -; DNA: TGTGCCAGCAGCCGCGGGGCCCTTGGCGGAGGCGAGCAGTACTTC; CDR3: CASSRGALGGGEQYF